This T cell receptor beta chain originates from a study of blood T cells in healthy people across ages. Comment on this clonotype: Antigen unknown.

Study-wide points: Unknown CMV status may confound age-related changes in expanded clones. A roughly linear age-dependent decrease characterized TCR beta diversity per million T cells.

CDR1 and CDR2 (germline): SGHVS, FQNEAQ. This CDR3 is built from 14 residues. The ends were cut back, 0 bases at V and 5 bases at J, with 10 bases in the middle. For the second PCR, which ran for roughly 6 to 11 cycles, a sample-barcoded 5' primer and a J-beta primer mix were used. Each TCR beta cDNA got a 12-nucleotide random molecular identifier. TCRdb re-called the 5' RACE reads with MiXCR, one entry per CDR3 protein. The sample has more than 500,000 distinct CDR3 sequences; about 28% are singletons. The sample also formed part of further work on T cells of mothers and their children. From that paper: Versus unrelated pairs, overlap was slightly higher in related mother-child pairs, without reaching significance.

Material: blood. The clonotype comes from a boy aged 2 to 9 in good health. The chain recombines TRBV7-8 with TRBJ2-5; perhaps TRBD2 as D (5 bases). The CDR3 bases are TGTGCCAGCAGCTTAGCGCGGGTCAGGGAGACCCAGTACTTC. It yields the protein CASSLARVRETQYF.